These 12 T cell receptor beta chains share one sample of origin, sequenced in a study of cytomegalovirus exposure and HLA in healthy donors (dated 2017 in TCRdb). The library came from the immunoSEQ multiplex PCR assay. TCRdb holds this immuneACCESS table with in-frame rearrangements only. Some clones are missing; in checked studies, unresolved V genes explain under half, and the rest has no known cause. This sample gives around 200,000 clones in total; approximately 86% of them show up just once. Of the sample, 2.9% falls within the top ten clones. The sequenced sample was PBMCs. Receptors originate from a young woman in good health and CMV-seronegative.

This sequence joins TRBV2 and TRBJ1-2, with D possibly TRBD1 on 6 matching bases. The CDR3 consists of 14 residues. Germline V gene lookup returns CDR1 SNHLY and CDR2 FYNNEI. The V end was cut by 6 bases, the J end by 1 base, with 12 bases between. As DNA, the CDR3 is TGTGCCAGCAGCGCAGGGGTGGATAACTATGGCTACACCTTC. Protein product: CASSAGVDNYGYTF.

CDR3 residues: CASSPTHRDLTYEQYF. DNA for the CDR3: TGTGCCAGCAGCCCGACGCACCGGGACTTGACCTACGAGCAGTACTTC. The gene calls are TRBV5-4 and TRBJ2-7; possibly TRBD2 for D (6 bases). V was clipped by 4 bases and J by 2 bases, with 19 bases between them. This CDR3 has 16 amino acids. Per germline, CDR1 SGHNT and CDR2 YYREEE (reference sequence).

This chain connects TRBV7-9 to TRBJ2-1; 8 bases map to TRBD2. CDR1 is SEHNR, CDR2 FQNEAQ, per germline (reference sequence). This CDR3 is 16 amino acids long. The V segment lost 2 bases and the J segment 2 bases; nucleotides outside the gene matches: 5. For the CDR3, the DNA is TGTGCCAGCAGCTTACTAGCGGGTATCGCCTACAATGAGCAGTTCTTC. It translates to CASSLLAGIAYNEQFF.

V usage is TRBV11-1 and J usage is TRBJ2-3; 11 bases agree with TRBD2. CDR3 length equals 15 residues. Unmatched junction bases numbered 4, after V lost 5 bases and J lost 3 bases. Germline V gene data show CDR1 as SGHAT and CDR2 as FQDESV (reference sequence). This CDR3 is CASSARLAGTDTQYF. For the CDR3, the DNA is TGTGCCAGCAGCGCTCGACTAGCGGGAACAGATACGCAGTATTTT.

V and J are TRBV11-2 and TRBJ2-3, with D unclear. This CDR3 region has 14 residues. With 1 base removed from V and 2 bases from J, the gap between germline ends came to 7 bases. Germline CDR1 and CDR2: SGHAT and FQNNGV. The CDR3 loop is CASSLGSYTDTQYF. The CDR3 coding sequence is TGTGCCAGCAGCTTAGGTTCCTACACAGATACGCAGTATTTT.

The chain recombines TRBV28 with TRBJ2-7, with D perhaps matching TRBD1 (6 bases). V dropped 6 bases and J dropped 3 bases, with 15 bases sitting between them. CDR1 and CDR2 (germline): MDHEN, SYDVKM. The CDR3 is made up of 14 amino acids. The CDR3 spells CASRITGHLYEQYF. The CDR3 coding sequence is TGTGCCAGCAGGATCACGGGACACCTCTACGAGCAGTACTTC.

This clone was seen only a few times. The CDR3: CASSQDLGSGYTDTQYF. Here the CDR3 DNA reads TGTGCCAGCAGCCAAGATTTGGGTAGCGGGTACACAGATACGCAGTATTTT. The V gene is TRBV14, the J gene TRBJ2-3; 7 positions agree with TRBD2. CDR3 length equals 17 residues. The V gene end was trimmed by 0 bases and the J gene end by 2 bases; junction bases not matched to a gene: 8. Germline V gene lookup returns CDR1 SGHDN and CDR2 FVKESK. Full variable domain (remainder filled in from reference TRBV14 and TRBJ2-3): EAGVTQFPSHSVIEKGQTVTLRCDPISGHDNLYWYRRVMGKEIKFLLHFVKESKQDESGMPNNRFLAERTGGTYSTLKVQPAELEDSGVYFCASSQDLGSGYTDTQYFGPGTRLTVL.

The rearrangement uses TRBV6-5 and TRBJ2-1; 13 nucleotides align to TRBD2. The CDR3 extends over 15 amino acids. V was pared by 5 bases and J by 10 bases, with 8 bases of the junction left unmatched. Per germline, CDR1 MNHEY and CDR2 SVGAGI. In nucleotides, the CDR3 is TGTGCCAGCAGTCCACTAGCGGGAGGGAAAGGGGAGCAGTTCTTC. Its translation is CASSPLAGGKGEQFF.

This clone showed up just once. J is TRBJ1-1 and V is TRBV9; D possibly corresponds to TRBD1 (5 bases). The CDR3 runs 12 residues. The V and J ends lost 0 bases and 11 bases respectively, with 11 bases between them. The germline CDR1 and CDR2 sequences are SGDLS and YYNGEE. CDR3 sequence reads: CASSVEGSGAFF. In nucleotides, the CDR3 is TGTGCCAGCAGCGTAGAGGGTTCAGGGGCTTTCTTT. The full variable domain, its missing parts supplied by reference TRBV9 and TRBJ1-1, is DSGVTQTPKHLITATGQRVTLRCSPRSGDLSVYWYQQSLDQGLQFLIQYYNGEERAKGNILERFSAQQFPDLHSELNLSSLELGDSALYFCASSVEGSGAFFGQGTRLTVV.

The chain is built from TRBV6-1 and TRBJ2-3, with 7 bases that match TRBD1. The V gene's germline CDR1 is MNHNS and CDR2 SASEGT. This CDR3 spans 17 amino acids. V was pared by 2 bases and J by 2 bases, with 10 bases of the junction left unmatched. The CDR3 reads CASSEFHGTDITDTQYF. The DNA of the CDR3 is TGTGCCAGCAGTGAATTCCACGGGACAGATATCACAGATACGCAGTATTTT.

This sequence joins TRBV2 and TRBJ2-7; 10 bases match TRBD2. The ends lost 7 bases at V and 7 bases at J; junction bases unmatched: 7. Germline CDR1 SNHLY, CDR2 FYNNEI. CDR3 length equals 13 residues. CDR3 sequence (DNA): TGTGCCAGCACCCTAGCGGGAGTCGAAGAGCAGTACTTC. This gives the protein CASTLAGVEEQYF.

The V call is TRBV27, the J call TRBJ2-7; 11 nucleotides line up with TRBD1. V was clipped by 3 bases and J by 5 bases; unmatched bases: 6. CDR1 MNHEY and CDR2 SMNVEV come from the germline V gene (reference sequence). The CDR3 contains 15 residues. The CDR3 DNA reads TGTGCCAGCAGTTTTTTCGGACAGGGGGCCCACGAGCAGTACTTC. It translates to CASSFFGQGAHEQYF.